The table lists the clone carrying this T cell receptor beta chain with many counts. This sample stems from a study of human T cells and chemical hapten exposure. The CDR3 loop spans 16 amino acids. The germline CDR1 and CDR2 sequences are KGHDR and SFDVKD. V lost 3 bases and J lost 0; bases outside the gene matches: 1. Time point in this sample: patch test 2, 6 weeks after DPC sensitization. Treatment in this sample: therapeutic diphenylcyclopropenone sensitization with weekly scalp DPC. TCRdb analysed the RACE reads with MiXCR anew, one entry per CDR3 protein. The sample shows 95,000 or so distinct CDR3 sequences, roughly 11% of them seen only once.

The material sequenced was whole blood, taken in connection with sensitization to the hapten diphenylcyclopropenone (DPC). This sequence originates from a middle-aged woman with alopecia areata. Some clones in this sample may be carry-over from other donors' samples. The chain recombines TRBV24-1 with TRBJ2-1; 10 bases are a match to TRBD1. The CDR3 nucleotides read TGTGCCACCAGTGATAGGGACAGGGGCTCCTACAATGAGCAGTTCTTC. The encoded protein is CATSDRDRGSYNEQFF.